One sample yielded the 27 T cell receptor beta chains listed below, sequenced in a study of T cell repertoires in cytomegalovirus infection. TCRdb re-derived calls from the reads in MiXCR, one entry per CDR3 protein. Among some 940,000 distinct CDR3 sequences listed, 31% were seen once. The antigens of these receptors remain unknown. Sample: cultured CD8+ T cells from PBMCs, taken from culture after CMV antigen stimulation. The receptors were sampled from a human donor in good health (CMV status not recorded). Some clones in this sample may be carry-over from other donors' samples.

In this sample, this clonotype turned up a few times. The chain combines TRBV6-6 with TRBJ2-2; D gene ambiguous. V lost 6 bases and J lost 5, with 10 bases in between. CDR3 length: 13 residues. Germline CDR1 is MNHNY and CDR2 is SVGAGI (reference sequence). The CDR3 reads CASRLVGTGELFF. The CDR3 coding sequence is TGTGCCAGCAGGCTTGTAGGGACCGGGGAGCTGTTTTTT.

J is TRBJ2-1 and V is TRBV7-3; D is undetermined. This CDR3 has 14 amino acids. Trimming took 2 bases from V and 8 from J, leaving 13 bases between them. The V gene's germline CDR1 is SGHTA and CDR2 FQGTGA. The chain's CDR3 is CASSLGVGPDEQFF. The CDR3 DNA is TGTGCCAGCAGCTTAGGCGTAGGCCCCGATGAGCAGTTCTTC.

The chain couples TRBV29-1 to TRBJ2-3, with 10 bases fitting TRBD1. V was clipped by 7 bases and J by 11 bases; unmatched bases: 9. The CDR3 length is 12 residues. Germline CDR1 SQVTM, CDR2 ANQGSEA. CDR3 nucleotides: TGCAGCGATCCCGGGACAGGGGTTGGGCAGTATTTT. It codes for CSDPGTGVGQYF.

This clonotype was recorded at least ten times. This chain connects TRBV6-1 to TRBJ1-1; D is perhaps TRBD1 (6 bases). There are 13 residues in the CDR3. The germline gives CDR1 MNHNS, CDR2 SASEGT. Trimming shortened V by 2 bases and J by 4 bases, and 8 bases separated the two germline ends. The CDR3: CASSERGSTEAFF. The CDR3 DNA reads TGTGCCAGCAGTGAAAGGGGGAGCACTGAAGCTTTCTTT.

The chain has TRBV12-3 or TRBV12-4 and TRBJ1-6, with D maybe TRBD1 (6 bases). CDR3 length equals 14 residues. The ends were cut back, 6 bases at V and 4 bases at J, with 10 bases in the middle. CDR3 coding DNA: TGTGCCAGCAGCAAGGGGGTTTATAATTCACCCCTCCACTTT. Translated, it gives CASSKGVYNSPLHF.

CDR3 protein: CASSYSMMGANEQFF. The CDR3 region has the DNA TGTGCCAGCAGTTACTCGATGATGGGGGCGAATGAGCAGTTCTTC. The chain joins TRBV6-5 to TRBJ2-1, with a tentative D call TRBD1 (6 bases). CDR3 length: 15 amino acids. The ends were cut back, 0 bases at V and 7 bases at J, with 13 bases in the middle. Germline V gene data show CDR1 as MNHEY and CDR2 as SVGAGI.

There are a few counts of this clonotype. This chain joins TRBV6-5 and TRBJ2-1, with 9 bases that match TRBD2. This CDR3 is 15 amino acids long. V was clipped by 3 bases and J by 2 bases; unmatched bases: 2. Per germline, CDR1 MNHEY and CDR2 SVGAGI. This CDR3 reads CASSYRGGAYNEQFF. The DNA for the CDR3 is TGTGCCAGCAGTTATCGCGGGGGGGCCTACAATGAGCAGTTCTTC.

V usage is TRBV12-3 or TRBV12-4 and J usage is TRBJ2-2; TRBD1 matches at 7 bases. Germline trimming cut 8 bases from V and 0 bases from J; bases unmatched to any gene: 6. The CDR3 totals 15 residues. Here the CDR3 reads CASPSGTANTGELFF. CDR3 bases: TGTGCCAGCCCAAGTGGGACAGCGAACACCGGGGAGCTGTTTTTT.

This clonotype was picked up a small number of times. The chain has TRBV27 and TRBJ2-3; TRBD2 matches 8 bases. This CDR3 is 16 amino acids long. V was pared by 4 bases and J by 6 bases, with 12 bases of the junction left unmatched. Germline-derived CDR1 and CDR2 are MNHEY and SMNVEV (reference sequence). The CDR3 loop reads CASSYGGGSPRDTQYF. The DNA of the CDR3 is TGTGCCAGCAGTTACGGGGGGGGCTCCCCTCGGGATACGCAGTATTTT.

Details on this clonotype: The junction departs from the called germline gene at one end, perhaps through a read error. This sequence joins TRBV27 and TRBJ1-5; no definite D call. CDR1 MNHEY and CDR2 SMNVEV come from the germline V gene (reference sequence). The CDR3 sequence is 16 residues long. CDR3 region: CANSFLAGFPNQPQHF. The CDR3 DNA is TGTGCCAACAGTTTTTTAGCGGGGTTCCCTAATCAGCCCCAGCATTTT.

V gene TRBV7-6 combines with J gene TRBJ2-1, with D perhaps matching TRBD1 or TRBD2 (5 bases each). The germline V gene has CDR1 SGHVS and CDR2 FNYEAQ. The CDR3 covers 15 residues. Trimming cost V 7 bases and J 5 bases, with 18 bases left between them. The CDR3 sequence is CASKLGGGSNNEQFF. For the CDR3, the DNA is TGTGCCAGCAAATTAGGTGGGGGATCGAACAATGAGCAGTTCTTC. Supplemented by reference TRBV7-6 and TRBJ2-1, the full variable domain reads GAGVSQSPRYKVTKRGQDVALRCDPISGHVSLYWYRQALGQGPEFLTYFNYEAQQDKSGLPNDRFSAERPEGSISTLTIQRTEQRDSAMYRCASKLGGGSNNEQFFGPGTRLTVL.

V gene TRBV28 combines with J gene TRBJ2-3; the match to TRBD2 covers 7 bases. Germline lookup yields CDR1 MDHEN and CDR2 SYDVKM. Unmatched junction bases numbered 8, after V lost 5 bases and J lost 3 bases. The CDR3 consists of 15 residues. CDR3 in DNA: TGTGCCAGCAGTGGTAATGGGGGAGGGACAGATACGCAGTATTTT. Encoded protein: CASSGNGGGTDTQYF. Full variable domain (remainder filled in from reference TRBV28 and TRBJ2-3): DVKVTQSSRYLVKRTGEKVFLECVQDMDHENMFWYRQDPGLGLRLIYFSYDVKMKEKGDIPEGYSVSREKKERFSLILESASTNQTSMYLCASSGNGGGTDTQYFGPGTRLTVL.

A few counts support this clonotype. The chain has TRBV6-2 or TRBV6-3 and TRBJ2-1, with TRBD2 as a possible D gene (6 bases). This CDR3 spans 15 amino acids. Trimming took 6 bases from V and 4 from J, leaving 16 bases between them. The germline V gene encodes CDR1 MNHEY and CDR2 SVGEGT. CDR3 DNA sequence: TGTGCCAGCAGACGCCTGGAGGGACGGTACAATGAGCAGTTCTTC. Amino acids: CASRRLEGRYNEQFF.

This sequence joins TRBV20-1 and TRBJ1-5, with a weak D call TRBD1 (6 bases). The ends were cut back, 5 bases at V and 2 bases at J, with 16 bases in the middle. Germline V gene data show CDR1 as DFQATT and CDR2 as SNEGSKA (reference sequence). This CDR3 has 15 amino acids. The CDR3, as DNA: TGCAGTGCTCGGACCTCGGGGGCTGGCAATCAGCCCCAGCATTTT. It specifies CSARTSGAGNQPQHF.

CDR3 sequence: CASSNTESTEAFF. CDR3 DNA sequence: TGTGCCAGCAGCAATACAGAAAGCACTGAAGCTTTCTTT. The chain combines TRBV5-4 with TRBJ1-1; D ambiguous. The CDR3 is made up of 13 amino acids. With 4 bases removed from V and 4 bases from J, the gap between germline ends came to 11 bases. Germline assignment: CDR1 SGHNT and CDR2 YYREEE (reference sequence).

This clonotype was detected only a few times. J is TRBJ1-1 and V is TRBV10-3, with 8 bases lining up with TRBD1. The CDR3 has 14 residues. Germline values: CDR1 ENHRY, CDR2 SYGVKD. Here the CDR3 DNA reads TGTGCTACCATCCGGGACAGGACGAACACTGAAGCTTTCTTT. This translates into CATIRDRTNTEAFF.

The rearrangement links TRBV6-1 to TRBJ1-6; D may be TRBD1 (5 bases). The V end was cut by 4 bases, the J end by 9 bases, with 13 bases between. This CDR3 contains 14 residues. The germline V gene encodes CDR1 MNHNS and CDR2 SASEGT. The DNA for the CDR3 is TGTGCCAGCAGTGGCCTAGGGGCTGGTTCACCCCTCCACTTT. Translating it yields CASSGLGAGSPLHF.

Notes on this clonotype: A much larger clone lies one base from this, so it may be a read error. The chain employs TRBV27 and TRBJ1-1; D is unclear. The CDR3 is 14 amino acids. Germline CDR1 MNHEY, CDR2 SMNVEV (reference sequence). CDR3 sequence reads: CASSSNPRNTETFF. The CDR3 nucleotides read TGTGCCAGCAGTTCCAACCCCAGGAACACTGAAACTTTCTTT.

This clonotype was detected ten times or more. J is TRBJ2-1 and V is TRBV11-2; 10 nucleotides align to TRBD2. From germline, CDR1 is SGHAT and CDR2 FQNNGV. With V trimmed by 2 bases and J by 4 bases, 5 bases remained unmatched. CDR3 size: 16 residues. This CDR3 reads CASSLTLAGAYNEQFF. The CDR3, as DNA: TGTGCCAGCAGCTTAACTCTAGCGGGGGCTTACAATGAGCAGTTCTTC. The full variable domain, completed using reference TRBV11-2 and TRBJ2-1, is EAGVAQSPRYKIIEKRQSVAFWCNPISGHATLYWYQQILGQGPKLLIQFQNNGVVDDSQLPKDRFSAERLKGVDSTLKIQPAKLEDSAVYLCASSLTLAGAYNEQFFGPGTRLTVL.

The rearrangement links TRBV6-5 to TRBJ2-3, with no clear D. Germline assignment: CDR1 MNHEY and CDR2 SVGAGI. Trimming cost V 6 bases and J 6 bases, with 13 bases left between them. The CDR3 covers 13 residues. This CDR3 is CASSHRTSDTQYF. The CDR3 region has the DNA TGTGCCAGCAGCCATCGGACCTCGGATACGCAGTATTTT.

The rearrangement joins TRBV7-6 to TRBJ2-3, with 9 bases lining up with TRBD2. The V and J ends lost 5 bases and 6 bases, in that order; junction bases with no gene match: 6. Germline V CDR1 and CDR2: SGHVS, FNYEAQ. This CDR3 comprises 14 residues. This CDR3 is CASSTGLAKDTQYF. The CDR3 DNA is TGTGCCAGCAGCACGGGACTAGCTAAGGATACGCAGTATTTT.

This clonotype was found a few times. The chain combines TRBV6-5 with TRBJ2-1; 7 bases line up with TRBD1. Germline V gives CDR1 MNHEY, CDR2 SVGAGI. V lost 2 bases to trimming and J lost 5 bases; unmatched junction nucleotides: 3. The CDR3 has 14 amino acids. The DNA for the CDR3 is TGTGCCAGCAGTTACGGTGACAGGGACAATGAGCAGTTCTTC. It is translated as CASSYGDRDNEQFF.

This clonotype turned up a few times. The gene calls are TRBV29-1 and TRBJ2-1, with D perhaps matching TRBD1 (5 bases). This CDR3 is 12 amino acids long. The V gene's germline CDR1 is SQVTM and CDR2 ANQGSEA. V was pared by 0 bases and J by 8 bases, with 8 bases between. CDR3 sequence (DNA): TGCAGCGTTGAAGATCGCAGGGATGAGCAGTTCTTC. Protein: CSVEDRRDEQFF.

V is TRBV12-3 or TRBV12-4 and J is TRBJ2-1, with 10 bases that match TRBD2. After removal of 6 bases from V and 7 bases from J, the junction contained 9 bases not matched to a gene. This CDR3 is built from 15 residues. CDR3 amino acids: CASRETSGVDNEQFF. The CDR3 region has the DNA TGTGCCAGCAGAGAAACTAGCGGGGTGGATAATGAGCAGTTCTTC.

This clonotype came up many times. This chain links TRBV7-8 with TRBJ2-1; D perhaps matches TRBD2 (6 bases). V lost 4 bases to trimming and J lost 10 bases, with 26 bases between them. The CDR3 length is 17 residues. Germline V gives CDR1 SGHVS, CDR2 FQNEAQ. The CDR3 loop reads CASSSRVGGATVEEQFF. CDR3 DNA sequence: TGTGCCAGCAGCTCCAGGGTCGGGGGTGCAACCGTGGAAGAGCAGTTCTTC.

The chain couples TRBV6-6 to TRBJ2-7; D gene unclear. The V gene's germline CDR1 is MNHNY and CDR2 SVGAGI (reference sequence). The CDR3 has 12 amino acids. With 5 bases removed from V and 3 bases from J, the gap between germline ends came to 8 bases. The CDR3 region has the DNA TGTGCCAGCAGTGACGCCGGCTACGAGCAGTACGTC. Translating gives CASSDAGYEQYV.

The CDR3: CASSSSDQVGELFF. CDR3 bases: TGTGCCAGCAGTTCCTCGGACCAAGTCGGGGAGCTGTTTTTT. This chain connects TRBV6-6 to TRBJ2-2; D call uncertain. Trimming took 4 bases from V and 7 from J, leaving 13 bases between them. The V gene's germline CDR1 is MNHNY and CDR2 SVGAGI (reference sequence). CDR3 length equals 14 residues.